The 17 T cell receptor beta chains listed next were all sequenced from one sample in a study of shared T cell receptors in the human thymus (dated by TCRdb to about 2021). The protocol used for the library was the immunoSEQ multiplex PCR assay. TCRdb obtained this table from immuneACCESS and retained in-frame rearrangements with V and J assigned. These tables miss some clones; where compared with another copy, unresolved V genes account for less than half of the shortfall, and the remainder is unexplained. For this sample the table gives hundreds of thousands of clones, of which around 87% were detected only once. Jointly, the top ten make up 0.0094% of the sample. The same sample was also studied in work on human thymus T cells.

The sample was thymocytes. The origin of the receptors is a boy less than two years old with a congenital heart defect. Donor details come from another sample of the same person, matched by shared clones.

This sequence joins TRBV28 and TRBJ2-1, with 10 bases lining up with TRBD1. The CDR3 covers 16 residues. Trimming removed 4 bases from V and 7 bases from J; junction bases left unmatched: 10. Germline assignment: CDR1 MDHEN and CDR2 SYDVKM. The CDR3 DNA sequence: TGTGCCAGCAGTTGGGACTCGGGACAGGGGAGGAATGAGCAGTTCTTC. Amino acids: CASSWDSGQGRNEQFF.

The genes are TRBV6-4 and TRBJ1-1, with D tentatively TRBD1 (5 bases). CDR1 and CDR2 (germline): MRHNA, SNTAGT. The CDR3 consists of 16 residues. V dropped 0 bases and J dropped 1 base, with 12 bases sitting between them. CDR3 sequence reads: CASSDSAGSRNTEAFF. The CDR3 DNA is TGTGCCAGCAGTGACTCCGCAGGGTCAAGGAACACTGAAGCTTTCTTT.

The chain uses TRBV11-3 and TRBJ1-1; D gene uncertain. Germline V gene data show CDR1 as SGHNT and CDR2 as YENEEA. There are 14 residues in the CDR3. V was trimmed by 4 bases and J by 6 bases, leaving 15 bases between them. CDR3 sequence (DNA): TGTGCCAGCAGCTGCCAGGAGGTTAGTCCTGAAGCTTTCTTT. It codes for CASSCQEVSPEAFF.

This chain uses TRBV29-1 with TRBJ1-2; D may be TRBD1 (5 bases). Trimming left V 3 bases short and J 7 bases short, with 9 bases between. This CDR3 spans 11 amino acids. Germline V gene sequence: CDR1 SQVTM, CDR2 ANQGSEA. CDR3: CSVDVGAGYTF. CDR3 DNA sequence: TGCAGCGTTGATGTAGGGGCTGGCTACACCTTC.

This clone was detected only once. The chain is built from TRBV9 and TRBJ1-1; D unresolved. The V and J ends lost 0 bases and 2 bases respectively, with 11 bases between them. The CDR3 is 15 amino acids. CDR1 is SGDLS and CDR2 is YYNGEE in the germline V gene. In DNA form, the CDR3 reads TGTGCCAGCAGCGTAGATCCAGTCTTAAACACTGAAGCTTTCTTT. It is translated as CASSVDPVLNTEAFF.

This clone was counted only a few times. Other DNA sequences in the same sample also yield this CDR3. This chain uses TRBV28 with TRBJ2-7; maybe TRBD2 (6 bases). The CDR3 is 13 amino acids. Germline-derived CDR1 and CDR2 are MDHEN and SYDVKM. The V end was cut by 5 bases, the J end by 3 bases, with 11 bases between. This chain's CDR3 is CASSPPGVYEQYF. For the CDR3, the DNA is TGTGCCAGCAGTCCCCCGGGGGTCTACGAGCAGTACTTC.

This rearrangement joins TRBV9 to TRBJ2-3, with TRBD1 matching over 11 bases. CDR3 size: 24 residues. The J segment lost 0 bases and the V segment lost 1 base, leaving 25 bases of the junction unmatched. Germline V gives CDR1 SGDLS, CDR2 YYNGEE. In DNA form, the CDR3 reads TGTGCCAGCAGCGTATCTACGAGATACGTTGCCGGGACAGGGGGTTTAGTTAGCACAGATACGCAGTATTTT. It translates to CASSVSTRYVAGTGGLVSTDTQYF.

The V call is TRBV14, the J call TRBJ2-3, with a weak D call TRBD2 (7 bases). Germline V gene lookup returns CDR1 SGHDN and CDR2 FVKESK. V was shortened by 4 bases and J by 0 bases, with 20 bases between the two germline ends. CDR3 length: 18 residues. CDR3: CASSPYLGAGASTDTQYF. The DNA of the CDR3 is TGTGCCAGCAGCCCCTACCTTGGGGCGGGGGCGAGCACAGATACGCAGTATTTT.

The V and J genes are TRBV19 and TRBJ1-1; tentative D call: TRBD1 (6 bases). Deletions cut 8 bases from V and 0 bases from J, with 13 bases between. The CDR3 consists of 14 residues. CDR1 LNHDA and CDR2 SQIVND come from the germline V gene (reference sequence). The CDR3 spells CASHPDRLNTEAFF. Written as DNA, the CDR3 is TGTGCCAGTCATCCAGACAGGCTGAACACTGAAGCTTTCTTT.

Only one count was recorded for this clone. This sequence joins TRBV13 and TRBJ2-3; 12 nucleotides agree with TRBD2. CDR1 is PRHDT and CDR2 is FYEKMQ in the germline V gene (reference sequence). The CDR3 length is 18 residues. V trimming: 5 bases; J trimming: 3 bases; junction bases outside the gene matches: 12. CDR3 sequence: CASSEGLAGLTGTDTQYF. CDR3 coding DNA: TGTGCCAGCAGCGAGGGACTAGCGGGTCTAACGGGTACAGATACGCAGTATTTT.

The CDR3 DNA reads TGCGCCAGCAGTCCGATTCCCCACACTAGCGGGAGACTCTACGAGCAGTACTTC. Translated, it gives CASSPIPHTSGRLYEQYF. The chain recombines TRBV10-2 with TRBJ2-7; 11 bases align to TRBD2. CDR1 and CDR2 (germline): WSHSY, SAAADI. The trim removed 5 bases at V and 3 bases at J, leaving 15 bases unmatched. The CDR3 has 18 amino acids.

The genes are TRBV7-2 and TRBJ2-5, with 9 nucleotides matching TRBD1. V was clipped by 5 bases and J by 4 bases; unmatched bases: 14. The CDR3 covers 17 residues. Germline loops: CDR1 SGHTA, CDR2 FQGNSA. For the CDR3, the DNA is TGTGCCAGCAGCCCAAACCTCCGGGACAGGGAGGGAGAGACCCAGTACTTC. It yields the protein CASSPNLRDREGETQYF. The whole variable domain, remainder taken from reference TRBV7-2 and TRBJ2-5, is GAGVSQSPSNKVTEKGKDVELRCDPISGHTALYWYRQSLGQGLEFLIYFQGNSAPDKSGLPSDRFSAERTGGSVSTLTIQRTQQEDSAVYLCASSPNLRDREGETQYFGPGTRLLVL.

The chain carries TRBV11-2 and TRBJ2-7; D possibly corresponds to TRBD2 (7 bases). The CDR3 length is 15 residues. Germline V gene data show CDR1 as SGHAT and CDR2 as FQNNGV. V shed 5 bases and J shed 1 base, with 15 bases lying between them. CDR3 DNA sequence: TGTGCCAGCAGCACACAGGGAGGGGAATCCTACGAGCAGTACTTC. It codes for CASSTQGGESYEQYF.

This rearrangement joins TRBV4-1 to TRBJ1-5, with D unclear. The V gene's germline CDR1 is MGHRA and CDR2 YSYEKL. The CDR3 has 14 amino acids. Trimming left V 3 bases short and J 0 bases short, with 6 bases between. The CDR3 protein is CASSQEFSNQPQHF. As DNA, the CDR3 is TGCGCCAGCAGCCAGGAGTTTAGCAATCAGCCCCAGCATTTT.

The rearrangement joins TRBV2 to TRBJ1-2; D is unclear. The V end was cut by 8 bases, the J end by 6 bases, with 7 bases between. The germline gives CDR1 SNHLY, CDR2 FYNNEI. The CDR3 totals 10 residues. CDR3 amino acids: CASHSNGYTF. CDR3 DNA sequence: TGTGCCAGCCACAGCAATGGCTACACCTTC.

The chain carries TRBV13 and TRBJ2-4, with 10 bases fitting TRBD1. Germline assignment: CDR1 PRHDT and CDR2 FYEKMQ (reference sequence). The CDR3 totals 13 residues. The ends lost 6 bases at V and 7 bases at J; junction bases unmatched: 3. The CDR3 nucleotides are TGTGCCAGCAGTCCGGGACAGGGGAACATTCAGTACTTC. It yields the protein CASSPGQGNIQYF. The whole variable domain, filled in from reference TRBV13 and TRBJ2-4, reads AAGVIQSPRHLIKEKRETATLKCYPIPRHDTVYWYQQGPGQDPQFLISFYEKMQSDKGSIPDRFSAQQFSDYHSELNMSSLELGDSALYFCASSPGQGNIQYFGAGTRLSVL.

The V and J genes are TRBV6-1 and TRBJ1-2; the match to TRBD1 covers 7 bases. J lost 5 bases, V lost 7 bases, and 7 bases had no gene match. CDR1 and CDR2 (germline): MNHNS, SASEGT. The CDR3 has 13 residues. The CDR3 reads CASTEDRVYGYTF. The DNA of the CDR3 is TGTGCCAGCACAGAAGACAGGGTATATGGCTACACCTTC.